This TCR beta chain was obtained from a study of spatial heterogeneity in lung cancer. Turning to the study itself: Each unique TCR and UMI combination was seen more than ten times on average in raw reads.

The CDR3 spans 15 residues. CDR1 and CDR2 (germline): SGHRS, YFSETQ. V was cut by 1 base and J by 9 bases, with 17 bases left in between. Sample time point: blood at routine non-recurrence follow-up after resection. The sequenced material consisted of unsorted whole RNA from tumor, nontumor lung or frozen PBMC. General study results and limits: Blood carried ubiquitous expanded tumor TCRs more at resection than follow-up.

TCRdb analysed the 5' RACE reads with MiXCR anew, one entry per CDR3 protein. The table lists about 120,000 distinct CDR3 sequences, 9% to 15% of them singletons. This clonotype was found a few times. The antigen is not known. The chain carries TRBV5-1 and TRBJ2-1, with D uncertain. This receptor was identified in a male donor with early-stage non-small cell lung cancer. This material consisted of PBMCs, taken at follow-up. The CDR3 DNA reads as TGCGCCAGCAGCTTGTTCCAGGAGAGAACGGCTGAGCAGTTCTTC. This encodes CASSLFQERTAEQFF.